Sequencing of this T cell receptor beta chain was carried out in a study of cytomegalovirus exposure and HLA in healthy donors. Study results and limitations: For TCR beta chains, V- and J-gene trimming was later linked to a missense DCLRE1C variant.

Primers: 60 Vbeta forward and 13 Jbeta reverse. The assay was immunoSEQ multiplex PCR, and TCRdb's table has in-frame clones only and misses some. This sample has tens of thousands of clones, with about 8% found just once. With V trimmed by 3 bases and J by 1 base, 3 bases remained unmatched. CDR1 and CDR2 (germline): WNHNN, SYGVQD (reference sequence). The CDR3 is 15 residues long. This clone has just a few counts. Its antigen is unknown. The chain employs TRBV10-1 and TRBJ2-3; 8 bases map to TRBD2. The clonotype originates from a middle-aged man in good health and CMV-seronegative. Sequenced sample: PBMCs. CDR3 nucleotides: TGCGCCAGCAGTGACAAAGCGGGGGGCACAGATACGCAGTATTTT. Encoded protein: CASSDKAGGTDTQYF.